These 28 T cell receptor beta chains were all obtained from the same sample, sequenced in a study of blood T cell repertoires in COVID-19. Data came from immunoSEQ multiplex PCR; TCRdb stores just in-frame clones and leaves some out. The sample has fewer than 300,000 clones; 75% to 95% are singletons. The sequenced sample consisted of PBMCs or T cells enriched from blood (not recorded which). The receptors stem from a woman in her 30s who had recovered from COVID-19.

The rearrangement joins TRBV19 to TRBJ2-6, with a tentative D call TRBD1 (5 bases). The CDR3 is 15 residues long. Germline CDR1 and CDR2: LNHDA and SQIVND (reference sequence). The V end was cut by 7 bases, the J end by 0 bases, with 10 bases between. The CDR3 sequence: CASNGQSSGANVLTF. DNA of the CDR3: TGTGCCAGTAACGGACAAAGCTCTGGGGCCAACGTCCTGACTTTC.

The rearrangement joins TRBV7-6 to TRBJ1-5; D not resolved. Per the germline V gene, CDR1 is SGHVS and CDR2 is FNYEAQ. The CDR3 loop spans 17 amino acids. Between the trimmed V and J ends, which lost 5 bases and 0 bases, there was a span of 17 bases. CDR3 protein: CASSIGGSRYSNQPQHF. CDR3 DNA sequence: TGTGCCAGCAGCATCGGCGGCTCCCGCTATAGCAATCAGCCCCAGCATTTT.

This clone was detected only once. The chain has TRBV28 and TRBJ2-7; TRBD1 aligns across 7 bases. Germline CDR1 and CDR2: MDHEN and SYDVKM. V dropped 5 bases and J dropped 5; count of bases not matched to a gene: 3. The CDR3 totals 12 residues. CDR3 nucleotide sequence: TGTGCCAGCAGTACCGACAGGGACGAGCAGTACTTC. Residues: CASSTDRDEQYF.

The CDR3 region is CASSFQGAGNTIYF. The CDR3 coding sequence is TGTGCCAGCAGTTTTCAGGGGGCCGGAAACACCATATATTTT. V usage is TRBV5-5 and J usage is TRBJ1-3; TRBD1 matches 8 bases. CDR3 length: 14 amino acids. J gave up 4 bases and V 5 bases, and 5 bases lay outside the gene matches. Germline loops: CDR1 SGHKS, CDR2 YYEKEE (reference sequence).

CDR3: CAWDGGGEQYF. The CDR3 region has the DNA TGTGCCTGGGACGGTGGGGGGGAGCAGTACTTC. The V and J genes are TRBV30 and TRBJ2-7; TRBD2 might be the D (6 bases). Germline V gene data show CDR1 as GTSNPN and CDR2 as SVGIG (reference sequence). Trimming cost V 5 bases and J 7 bases, with 12 bases left between them. The CDR3 runs 11 residues.

This chain links TRBV6-6 with TRBJ2-5, with 7 bases matching TRBD1. This CDR3 has 13 residues. Germline V gene sequence: CDR1 MNHNY, CDR2 SVGAGI (reference sequence). V trimming: 7 bases; J trimming: 1 base; junction bases outside the gene matches: 3. The CDR3 loop is CASTRDSQETQYF. The DNA for the CDR3 is TGTGCCAGCACCCGGGACAGCCAAGAGACCCAGTACTTC.

This clone was observed a handful of times. The rearrangement links TRBV4-2 to TRBJ1-5, with D possibly being TRBD1 (5 bases). This CDR3 spans 14 amino acids. The V end was cut by 0 bases, the J end by 6 bases, with 9 bases between. Germline lookup yields CDR1 LGHNA and CDR2 YNFKEQ. CDR3 protein: CASSQDAGGQPQHF. CDR3 sequence (DNA): TGTGCCAGCAGCCAAGATGCGGGGGGTCAGCCCCAGCATTTT.

The chain links TRBV24-1 to TRBJ1-5; D is uncertain. This CDR3 comprises 14 residues. Per the germline V gene, CDR1 is KGHDR and CDR2 is SFDVKD. Trimming removed 6 bases from V and 5 bases from J, with 13 bases in between. The CDR3 protein is CATSKPGPDQPQHF. CDR3 nucleotide sequence: TGTGCCACCAGTAAACCCGGTCCTGATCAGCCCCAGCATTTT.

The chain joins TRBV5-6 to TRBJ2-7, with 9 bases fitting TRBD2. V was clipped by 4 bases and J by 5 bases; unmatched bases: 7. Germline loops: CDR1 SGHDT, CDR2 YYEEEE. The CDR3 loop spans 14 amino acids. The CDR3 loop is CASSNGLARHEQYF. For the CDR3, the DNA is TGTGCCAGCAGCAACGGACTAGCGCGGCACGAGCAGTACTTC.

The J gene is TRBJ1-3, the V gene TRBV6-1; 7 bases map to TRBD1. Germline V gene lookup returns CDR1 MNHNS and CDR2 SASEGT. This CDR3 spans 16 amino acids. Trimming took 1 base from V and 0 from J; bases not matched to a gene: 3. CDR3 amino acids: CASSEDRGSSGNTIYF. In DNA form, the CDR3 reads TGTGCCAGCAGTGAAGACAGGGGCAGCTCTGGAAACACCATATATTTT.

V is TRBV10-1 and J is TRBJ2-1; 7 bases match TRBD2. CDR1 WNHNN and CDR2 SYGVQD come from the germline V gene (reference sequence). Losses at the gene ends were 3 bases for V and 8 bases for J; bases not matched to a gene: 4. CDR3 length: 13 residues. CDR3 nucleotides: TGCGCCAGCAGTGAAGGTGCGGGGGATGAGCAGTTCTTC. Protein: CASSEGAGDEQFF.

The V and J genes are TRBV5-4 and TRBJ1-4, with TRBD1 matching over 9 bases. After removal of 2 bases from V and 5 bases from J, the junction contained 4 bases not matched to a gene. Germline V gene lookup returns CDR1 SGHNT and CDR2 YYREEE (reference sequence). This CDR3 has 15 amino acids. CDR3 amino acids: CASSLRTGGNEKLFF. For the CDR3, the DNA is TGTGCCAGCAGCTTAAGAACAGGGGGCAATGAAAAACTGTTTTTT.

The J gene is TRBJ1-5, the V gene TRBV5-4, with TRBD1 as a possible D gene (5 bases). The CDR3 covers 14 residues. The V gene lost 3 bases and the J gene lost 3 bases, with 10 bases spanning the gap. CDR1 is SGHNT and CDR2 is YYREEE in the germline V gene (reference sequence). DNA of the CDR3: TGTGCCAGCAGCTACGCAGGGAACAATCAGCCCCAGCATTTT. Translation: CASSYAGNNQPQHF.

The chain recombines TRBV13 with TRBJ2-6; 9 bases agree with TRBD2. Germline-derived CDR1 and CDR2 are PRHDT and FYEKMQ (reference sequence). J gave up 2 bases and V 5 bases, and 10 bases lay outside the gene matches. CDR3 length: 18 residues. CDR3 sequence: CASSPGTSLVPGANVLTF. CDR3 in DNA: TGTGCCAGCAGCCCCGGGACTAGCTTGGTCCCTGGGGCCAACGTCCTGACTTTC.

The genes are TRBV27 and TRBJ2-2, with unresolved D. Germline V gene sequence: CDR1 MNHEY, CDR2 SMNVEV (reference sequence). The CDR3 consists of 16 residues. With 1 base removed from V and 0 bases from J, the gap between germline ends came to 9 bases. The CDR3 DNA follows: TGTGCCAGCAGTTTATATCCAGGCCCGAACACCGGGGAGCTGTTTTTT. Its translation: CASSLYPGPNTGELFF.

The chain has TRBV15 and TRBJ2-5, with D possibly TRBD1 on 6 matching bases. V shed 1 base and J shed 4 bases, with 10 bases lying between them. The V gene's germline CDR1 is LNHNV and CDR2 YYDKDF (reference sequence). This CDR3 is 14 amino acids long. In nucleotides, the CDR3 is TGTGCCACCAGCAGAGTTGCAGGGGTAGAGACCCAGTACTTC. Translating gives CATSRVAGVETQYF.

This chain joins TRBV28 and TRBJ1-3; D may be TRBD1 (6 bases). CDR1 and CDR2 from the germline V gene are MDHEN and SYDVKM. This CDR3 has 17 amino acids. Trimming left V 2 bases short and J 1 base short, with 15 bases between. CDR3 in DNA: TGTGCCAGCAGTTTAGGCGGACAGTTACTTTCTGGAAACACCATATATTTT. Protein sequence: CASSLGGQLLSGNTIYF.

The chain has TRBV4-1 and TRBJ2-6, with 9 bases lining up with TRBD1. The CDR3 spans 19 residues. The V segment lost 3 bases and the J segment 0 bases; nucleotides outside the gene matches: 9. Germline loops: CDR1 MGHRA, CDR2 YSYEKL. The CDR3 DNA is TGCGCCAGCAGCCACCACCGGGACAGGGAGAGCTCTGGGGCCAACGTCCTGACTTTC. Amino acid sequence: CASSHHRDRESSGANVLTF.

This chain connects TRBV19 to TRBJ1-1, with a possible D match to TRBD1 (6 bases). Trimming removed 2 bases at V and 3 bases at J, with 16 bases between. The CDR3 spans 16 residues. Germline CDR1 reads LNHDA; CDR2 reads SQIVND (reference sequence). CDR3 in DNA: TGTGCCAGTAGTATATCCAGGGGCAGAGGTGACACTGAAGCTTTCTTT. Residues: CASSISRGRGDTEAFF.

The V gene is TRBV19, the J gene TRBJ1-1; a possible D gene is TRBD1 (5 bases). In germline, CDR1 is LNHDA, CDR2 SQIVND (reference sequence). CDR3 length equals 13 residues. V dropped 4 bases and J dropped 4 bases, with 10 bases sitting between them. DNA of the CDR3: TGTGCCAGTAGTACCCAGGGTATCACTGAAGCTTTCTTT. It encodes CASSTQGITEAFF.

V usage is TRBV29-1 and J usage is TRBJ2-1; D might be TRBD2 (6 bases). In germline, CDR1 is SQVTM, CDR2 ANQGSEA. Deletions cut 2 bases from V and 7 bases from J, with 12 bases between. The CDR3 covers 13 residues. The DNA of the CDR3 is TGCAGCGTTGAAAGGACTATGGGAAATGAGCAGTTCTTC. Translated, it gives CSVERTMGNEQFF.

V is TRBV10-3 and J is TRBJ2-5, with D unresolved. The CDR3 is 15 amino acids. Trimming cost V 0 bases and J 0 bases, with 8 bases left between them. Germline CDR1 ENHRY, CDR2 SYGVKD. The chain's CDR3 is CAISESQQNQETQYF. Here the CDR3 DNA reads TGTGCCATCAGTGAGTCCCAACAGAACCAAGAGACCCAGTACTTC.

The J gene is TRBJ1-2, the V gene TRBV28; D is undetermined. Trimming removed 6 bases at V and 8 bases at J, with 16 bases between. Germline CDR1 is MDHEN and CDR2 is SYDVKM. The CDR3 sequence is 13 residues long. CDR3 DNA sequence: TGTGCCAGCAGAGCCCAACCCGCGGTAGGCTACACCTTC. Translation gives CASRAQPAVGYTF.

The genes are TRBV19 and TRBJ1-2, with 8 bases aligning to TRBD1. In germline, CDR1 is LNHDA, CDR2 SQIVND (reference sequence). V was pared by 3 bases and J by 7 bases, with 7 bases of the junction left unmatched. This CDR3 has 14 amino acids. The CDR3 nucleotides read TGTGCCAGTAGTATTTCAGGGGGCGGTGGTGGCTACACCTTC. It specifies CASSISGGGGGYTF.

V and J are TRBV4-1 and TRBJ2-4; 8 bases are a match to TRBD1. There are 19 residues in the CDR3. V shed 1 base, J shed 0 bases, and the junction held 11 bases outside the gene matches. Germline CDR1 is MGHRA and CDR2 is YSYEKL. The CDR3 DNA reads TGCGCCAGCAGCCAAGGGGCGGACAGGGCGGACTTAGCCAAAAACATTCAGTACTTC. Its protein product is CASSQGADRADLAKNIQYF.

The CDR3 nucleotides read TGCGCCAGCAGCTGGGGGGACAGCGATGCAACTAATGAAAAACTGTTTTTT. Amino acids: CASSWGDSDATNEKLFF. V and J are TRBV5-1 and TRBJ1-4; 7 nucleotides line up with TRBD1. The trim removed 3 bases at V and 0 bases at J, leaving 8 bases unmatched. The germline gives CDR1 SGHRS, CDR2 YFSETQ. This CDR3 is built from 17 residues.

The V and J genes are TRBV3-1 (or the pseudogene TRBV3-2) and TRBJ2-3; 8 nucleotides agree with TRBD1. Unmatched junction bases numbered 6, after V lost 5 bases and J lost 2 bases. The CDR3 spans 15 residues. CDR1 is LGHDT, CDR2 YNNKEL, per germline (reference sequence). For the CDR3, the DNA is TGTGCCAGCAGCGACGGACAGGGAGCCACAGATACGCAGTATTTT. This gives the protein CASSDGQGATDTQYF.

The chain carries TRBV29-1 and TRBJ2-5, with 8 positions matching TRBD1. V shed 4 bases and J 5 bases; nucleotides not matched to a gene: 9. This CDR3 has 14 residues. From germline, CDR1 is SQVTM and CDR2 ANQGSEA. The CDR3 DNA follows: TGCAGCGTTGCGATGACAGGGGTTGCTGAGACCCAGTACTTC. It is translated as CSVAMTGVAETQYF.